The subject of this entry is one TCR beta chain. Its antigen remains unidentified. The data were taken from a study of cytomegalovirus exposure and HLA in healthy donors. Regarding the study as a whole: The authors judged a highly shared variant cluster likely a sequencing artifact.

Both 60 Vbeta primers and 13 Jbeta primers went into the PCR. TCRdb keeps only in-frame clones here, not all; method: immunoSEQ multiplex PCR. The repertoire holds around 80,000 clones, about 73% seen once, with 3.5% to 5.5% in the top ten. The germline V gene encodes CDR1 LNHNV and CDR2 YYDKDF (reference sequence). V lost 0 bases to trimming and J lost 6 bases; unmatched junction nucleotides: 10. CDR3 length equals 16 residues. The V and J genes are TRBV15 and TRBJ1-1; 7 nucleotides align to TRBD1. This receptor was obtained from a man aged 35 to 55 in good health and CMV-seronegative. The material sequenced was PBMCs. For the CDR3, the DNA is TGTGCCACCAGCAGAGATTTAGCACAGGGGATCGCTGAAGCTTTCTTT. Protein sequence: CATSRDLAQGIAEAFF.